One and the same sample provided the 31 T cell receptor beta chains below, sequenced in a study of spatial heterogeneity in lung cancer (dated by TCRdb to the late 2010s). The library was produced with 5' RACE. Sequencing was carried out with a NextSeq 500. The public sequencing data were trimmed at Q25 with fastp and processed into clonotypes with MiXCR by TCRdb, which kept only in-frame beta chains. Duplicate CDR3 protein sequences are folded into a single record with the most common DNA and genes. The sample data list just over 70,000 distinct CDR3 sequences, and 8% to 10% of these were observed just once. The ten top clones hold approximately 2% of the sample. Reading the label with the study, this specimen's time point is: blood at routine non-recurrence follow-up after resection. This material consisted of PBMCs, taken at follow-up. These receptors were obtained from a female donor with early-stage non-small cell lung cancer.

This clonotype was seen repeatedly, ten times or more. V usage is TRBV19 and J usage is TRBJ1-3; D gene ambiguous. Deletions cut 6 bases from V and 0 bases from J, with 9 bases between. The CDR3 length is 14 residues. Germline V lookup: CDR1 LNHDA, CDR2 SQIVND (reference sequence). CDR3 in amino acids: CASRAASSGNTIYF. The CDR3 DNA reads as TGTGCCAGTAGGGCGGCCTCCTCTGGAAACACCATATATTTT.

This clonotype came up a few times. This chain uses TRBV5-1 with TRBJ2-3; 7 bases are a match to TRBD1. Germline V gene lookup returns CDR1 SGHRS and CDR2 YFSETQ. CDR3 length: 16 amino acids. V gave up 4 bases and J gave up 4 bases; unmatched junction bases: 12. The CDR3 nucleotides are TGCGCCAGCAGCCTGATGACAGGGAAGTTGGCAGATACGCAGTATTTT. Amino acids: CASSLMTGKLADTQYF.

The J gene is TRBJ2-7, the V gene TRBV7-9, with D maybe TRBD2 (5 bases). This CDR3 is 12 amino acids long. CDR1 SEHNR and CDR2 FQNEAQ come from the germline V gene (reference sequence). V lost 6 bases to trimming and J lost 3 bases, with 9 bases between them. In DNA, the CDR3 is TGTGCCAGCAGTCGCAGCGGCTACGAGCAGTACTTC. Encoded protein: CASSRSGYEQYF. The complete variable domain, with remaining parts taken from reference TRBV7-9 and TRBJ2-7, reads DTGVSQNPRHKITKRGQNVTFRCDPISEHNRLYWYRQTLGQGPEFLTYFQNEAQLEKSRLLSDRFSAERPKGSFSTLEIQRTEQGDSAMYLCASSRSGYEQYFGPGTRLTVT.

About this clonotype: Relative to the germline gene, one junction end is altered; a read error may explain this. The CDR3 here is CASGQGGTGKGGYTF. Here the CDR3 DNA reads TGTGCCAGCGGCCAAGGGGGGACAGGGAAAGGTGGCTACACCTTC. The rearrangement uses TRBV3-1 and TRBJ1-2; 9 bases line up with TRBD1. Germline V gives CDR1 LGHDT, CDR2 YNNKEL (reference sequence). This CDR3 comprises 15 residues.

This clonotype was observed many times. This rearrangement joins TRBV7-9 to TRBJ2-3, with D uncertain. The germline CDR1 and CDR2 sequences are SEHNR and FQNEAQ (reference sequence). Trimming removed 10 bases at V and 0 bases at J, with 11 bases between. The CDR3 spans 13 residues. This CDR3 is CATEVGSTDTQYF. CDR3 coding DNA: TGTGCCACGGAAGTGGGGAGCACAGATACGCAGTATTTT.

This clonotype was observed a handful of times. The chain has TRBV6-5 and TRBJ1-1; TRBD1 matches 8 bases. Germline CDR1 and CDR2: MNHEY and SVGAGI. CDR3 size: 15 residues. V was clipped by 4 bases and J by 3 bases; unmatched bases: 7. The DNA of the CDR3 is TGTGCCAGCAGTTCCGACAGGGGATGGGACACTGAAGCTTTCTTT. Its translation is CASSSDRGWDTEAFF.

This clonotype showed up many times. This chain uses TRBV27 with TRBJ2-4; the D is unclear. Germline lookup yields CDR1 MNHEY and CDR2 SMNVEV (reference sequence). V lost 4 bases and J 5 bases, leaving 15 bases between the germline ends. This CDR3 has 15 residues. The CDR3 DNA is TGTGCCAGCAGTTCCTCGGGCGTTTTCGAAAACATTCAGTACTTC. It translates to CASSSSGVFENIQYF.

This clonotype was found many times. J is TRBJ1-3 and V is TRBV7-8, with a possible D match to TRBD1 (6 bases). CDR1 and CDR2 from the germline V gene are SGHVS and FQNEAQ. Trimming pared 4 bases from V and 0 bases from J, leaving 16 bases between. The CDR3 loop spans 17 amino acids. This CDR3 is CASSWVRGGGSGNTIYF. The CDR3 nucleotides are TGTGCCAGCAGCTGGGTTAGAGGGGGGGGCTCTGGAAACACCATATATTTT.

This clonotype was recorded at least ten times. This chain connects TRBV20-1 to TRBJ2-3, with 8 bases that match TRBD2. The CDR3 sequence is 15 residues long. With V trimmed by 6 bases and J by 4 bases, 12 bases remained unmatched. Germline CDR1 is DFQATT and CDR2 is SNEGSKA (reference sequence). The CDR3: CSAPEGTGGSDTQYF. The DNA of the CDR3 is TGCAGTGCCCCGGAGGGTACGGGAGGGTCAGATACGCAGTATTTT.

This clonotype was seen a handful of times. This rearrangement joins TRBV20-1 to TRBJ2-7; 9 nucleotides align to TRBD1. Germline-derived CDR1 and CDR2 are DFQATT and SNEGSKA (reference sequence). V trimming: 5 bases; J trimming: 0 bases; junction bases outside the gene matches: 8. CDR3 length: 15 residues. In nucleotides, the CDR3 is TGCAGTGCTTACCTGACAGGGGGTAACTCCTACGAGCAGTACTTC. This translates into CSAYLTGGNSYEQYF.

The gene calls are TRBV28 and TRBJ2-7, with D perhaps TRBD1 (5 bases). CDR1 MDHEN and CDR2 SYDVKM come from the germline V gene. The CDR3 length is 17 residues. V gave up 4 bases and J gave up 3 bases, with 22 bases separating them. CDR3 in amino acids: CASSSFKLVQVVYEQYF. In DNA, the CDR3 is TGTGCCAGCAGTTCCTTTAAGCTGGTACAGGTGGTCTACGAGCAGTACTTC.

This clonotype was detected many times. The rearrangement uses TRBV7-3 and TRBJ2-7; 7 bases are a match to TRBD1. This CDR3 region has 14 residues. The V gene end was trimmed by 7 bases and the J gene end by 4 bases; junction bases not matched to a gene: 10. Germline CDR1 and CDR2: SGHTA and FQGTGA. The CDR3 reads CASIQPGQKYEQYF. CDR3 DNA sequence: TGTGCCAGCATTCAACCGGGACAGAAATACGAGCAGTACTTC.

This clonotype was observed at least ten times. The chain joins TRBV3-1 to TRBJ2-1; the D is unclear. V lost 4 bases and J lost 0, with 10 bases in between. Germline V lookup: CDR1 LGHDT, CDR2 YNNKEL (reference sequence). This CDR3 comprises 15 residues. The CDR3 sequence: CASSPRSSSYNEQFF. The CDR3, as DNA: TGTGCCAGCAGCCCCCGTTCGAGCTCCTACAATGAGCAGTTCTTC.

This clonotype was seen a few times. The rearrangement joins TRBV27 to TRBJ2-3, with a possible D match to TRBD2 (6 bases). CDR1 is MNHEY, CDR2 SMNVEV, per germline (reference sequence). CDR3 length: 16 amino acids. Trimming took off 3 bases at V and 2 bases at J, with 15 bases between the two ends. The CDR3 here is CASSFGSAGFTDTQYF. CDR3 DNA sequence: TGTGCCAGCAGTTTCGGGTCTGCGGGGTTCACAGATACGCAGTATTTT.

This clonotype was recorded many times. The rearrangement uses TRBV30 and TRBJ1-5; possibly TRBD1 for D (5 bases). Germline assignment: CDR1 GTSNPN and CDR2 SVGIG (reference sequence). V was shortened by 0 bases and J by 11 bases, with 17 bases between the two germline ends. This CDR3 comprises 14 residues. The CDR3 here is CAWSVRKGPVAQHF. The CDR3, as DNA: TGTGCCTGGAGTGTACGGAAGGGGCCGGTGGCCCAGCATTTT.

This clonotype occurred many times. The chain couples TRBV5-1 to TRBJ2-1, with 15 nucleotides matching TRBD2. Germline assignment: CDR1 SGHRS and CDR2 YFSETQ. V gave up 4 bases and J gave up 1 base; unmatched junction bases: 3. There are 17 residues in the CDR3. The CDR3 DNA is TGCGCCAGCAGCCGGACTAGCGGGAGGGGGTCCTACAATGAGCAGTTCTTC. It codes for CASSRTSGRGSYNEQFF.

This clonotype occurred many times. The CDR3 nucleotides read TGTGCCAGCAGCTTGTATGTGGATGAGCAGTTCTTC. Protein product: CASSLYVDEQFF. This chain links TRBV7-6 with TRBJ2-1; D uncertain. CDR1 and CDR2 from the germline V gene are SGHVS and FNYEAQ. V was cut by 3 bases and J by 8 bases, with 8 bases left in between. The CDR3 is 12 residues long.

In this sample, this clonotype turned up a few times. The V gene is TRBV18, the J gene TRBJ1-1, with D perhaps matching TRBD1 (5 bases). Trimming removed 0 bases at V and 7 bases at J, with 9 bases between. CDR1 and CDR2 from the germline V gene are KGHSH and LQKENI. This CDR3 spans 13 amino acids. CDR3 DNA: TGTGCCAGCTCACCACCAGGGGTGGATGAAGCTTTCTTT. Its protein product is CASSPPGVDEAFF.

The chain combines TRBV20-1 with TRBJ2-5; weak D call: TRBD1 (6 bases). Trimming removed 4 bases from V and 8 bases from J, with 14 bases in between. Per the germline V gene, CDR1 is DFQATT and CDR2 is SNEGSKA (reference sequence). The CDR3 totals 12 residues. CDR3 protein: CSAIQGFGTQYF. The CDR3 DNA follows: TGCAGTGCTATTCAGGGGTTCGGAACCCAGTACTTC.

There are many counts of this clonotype. This rearrangement joins TRBV20-1 to TRBJ1-2, with 7 bases that match TRBD1. Germline assignment: CDR1 DFQATT and CDR2 SNEGSKA (reference sequence). V shed 7 bases, J shed 3 bases, and the junction held 5 bases outside the gene matches. CDR3 length: 12 amino acids. The CDR3 region has the DNA TGCAGTGTCAGGGGGACACACTATGGCTACACCTTC. As protein: CSVRGTHYGYTF.

This clonotype was counted ten times or more. The chain joins TRBV10-2 to TRBJ2-7; D perhaps matches TRBD1 (5 bases). Deletions cut 6 bases from V and 3 bases from J, with 12 bases between. The germline CDR1 and CDR2 sequences are WSHSY and SAAADI. CDR3 length: 13 residues. Here the CDR3 reads CASRAQANYEQYF. CDR3 bases: TGCGCCAGCAGGGCACAGGCCAACTACGAGCAGTACTTC.

This clonotype has ten or more counts. This rearrangement joins TRBV7-3 to TRBJ2-1; no clear D. Trimming cost V 1 base and J 1 base, with 14 bases left between them. The length of the CDR3 is 17 residues. Per the germline V gene, CDR1 is SGHTA and CDR2 is FQGTGA. CDR3 DNA sequence: TGTGCCAGCAGCTTAAAAGGCAGGTGGTCTTCCTACAATGAGCAGTTCTTC. Residues: CASSLKGRWSSYNEQFF.

The table lists this clonotype with a few counts. The chain links TRBV5-1 to TRBJ2-6; D gene ambiguous. V gave up 2 bases and J gave up 0 bases, with 6 bases separating them. Per germline, CDR1 SGHRS and CDR2 YFSETQ. The CDR3 consists of 15 residues. The chain's CDR3 is CASSLEYSGANVLTF. The CDR3 coding sequence is TGCGCCAGCAGCTTAGAGTACTCTGGGGCCAACGTCCTGACTTTC.

This clonotype appeared a few times. The rearrangement links TRBV19 to TRBJ2-2, with a tentative D call TRBD1 (6 bases). Germline CDR1 LNHDA, CDR2 SQIVND (reference sequence). Trimming left V 8 bases short and J 6 bases short, with 10 bases between. This CDR3 spans 12 amino acids. The CDR3 protein is CASLRGAGELFF. As DNA, the CDR3 is TGTGCCAGTCTCAGGGGCGCCGGGGAGCTGTTTTTT.

This clonotype was detected only a few times. The chain links TRBV24-1 to TRBJ1-5; D gene ambiguous. Germline assignment: CDR1 KGHDR and CDR2 SFDVKD. CDR3 length: 12 residues. Trimming took off 5 bases at V and 5 bases at J, with 6 bases between the two ends. CDR3 sequence reads: CATSGSYQPQHF. The CDR3 region has the DNA TGTGCCACCAGTGGGAGTTATCAGCCCCAGCATTTT.

This clonotype was counted between two and nine times. The chain employs TRBV6-5 and TRBJ2-6; D gene ambiguous. There are 14 residues in the CDR3. The germline V and J ends were trimmed by 6 bases and 0 bases, with 6 bases remaining between them. Germline V gene data show CDR1 as MNHEY and CDR2 as SVGAGI. In DNA form, the CDR3 reads TGTGCCAGCAGCCTCATCTCTGGGGCCAACGTCCTGACTTTC. It codes for CASSLISGANVLTF.

This chain uses TRBV7-9 with TRBJ2-5, with unresolved D. Trimming pared 3 bases from V and 0 bases from J, leaving 14 bases between. Germline V lookup: CDR1 SEHNR, CDR2 FQNEAQ (reference sequence). The CDR3 length is 16 residues. CDR3 protein: CASSLGADLYQETQYF. CDR3 in DNA: TGTGCCAGCAGCTTGGGCGCGGACCTGTACCAAGAGACCCAGTACTTC.

This clonotype was picked up a small number of times. A read error is possible here, since a much larger clone lies one base away. This likely comes from a read error, as the CDR3 has no conserved phenylalanine or tryptophan at its end. This chain joins TRBV4-2 and TRBJ1-5; a possible D gene is TRBD1 (5 bases). The germline V gene has CDR1 LGHNA and CDR2 YNFKEQ. This CDR3 has 15 residues. Trimming stripped 4 bases from V and 2 bases from J, with 12 bases between. The CDR3 here is CASSRGPEGNQPQHL. The CDR3 bases are TGTGCCAGCAGCCGGGGACCGGAGGGCAATCAGCCCCAGCATCTT.

The chain carries TRBV12-3 or TRBV12-4 and TRBJ2-7; D may be TRBD2 (6 bases). The V and J ends lost 5 bases and 3 bases respectively, with 20 bases between them. The CDR3 runs to 16 residues. The CDR3 bases are TGTGCCAGCAGTCCGCCCCTAGCGAGTAGGCTCTACGAGCAGTACTTC. Its translation: CASSPPLASRLYEQYF.

This clonotype was observed many times. The chain uses TRBV10-3 and TRBJ1-5; D may be TRBD1 (6 bases). Trimming removed 8 bases at V and 6 bases at J, with 11 bases between. CDR1 ENHRY and CDR2 SYGVKD come from the germline V gene. CDR3 length: 12 residues. The CDR3 DNA sequence: TGTGCCATCGCCCAGGGGCCTCAGCCCCAGCATTTT. Encoded protein: CAIAQGPQPQHF.

This clonotype has a count of ten or more. The genes are TRBV6-1 and TRBJ2-2, with D possibly matching TRBD1 (7 bases). Germline V gene data show CDR1 as MNHNS and CDR2 as SASEGT. CDR3 length: 15 amino acids. V gave up 5 bases and J gave up 5 bases, with 15 bases separating them. This chain's CDR3 is CASSKPTGRTGELFF. CDR3 DNA: TGTGCCAGCAGTAAACCGACAGGGAGGACCGGGGAGCTGTTTTTT.